These 2 T cell receptor beta chains were sequenced from one sample in a study of blood T cell repertoires in COVID-19. Method: immunoSEQ multiplex PCR; TCRdb's copy keeps in-frame clones and lacks some. The top ten clones hold more than 1.2% of a sample with roughly 220,000 clones, 65% to 90% of them seen once. Sequences were obtained from peripheral blood. These receptors were taken from a woman aged 40 to 50 who had recovered from COVID-19.

J is TRBJ2-2 and V is TRBV19, with D possibly TRBD1 on 5 matching bases. Trimming removed 2 bases at V and 4 bases at J, with 14 bases between. The CDR3 loop spans 16 amino acids. CDR1 and CDR2 from the germline V gene are LNHDA and SQIVND (reference sequence). The CDR3 protein is CASSIKAGPTTGELFF. The CDR3 region has the DNA TGTGCCAGTAGTATAAAGGCAGGGCCTACCACCGGGGAGCTGTTTTTT.

CDR3: CAWISPSGDEKLFF. The CDR3 nucleotides are TGTGCCTGGATTTCGCCGTCGGGAGATGAAAAACTGTTTTTT. The chain is built from TRBV30 and TRBJ1-4; the D is unclear. The length of the CDR3 is 14 residues. The V end was cut by 4 bases, the J end by 6 bases, with 15 bases between. Germline V lookup: CDR1 GTSNPN, CDR2 SVGIG (reference sequence).